This T cell receptor (beta chain) was captured in a study of beta chain features in type 1 diabetes. This clone was recorded a few times. Its antigen is currently unknown. All of the isolated RNA was reverse transcribed, so expressed TCRB transcripts were sequenced. The average output of naive, central memory and regulatory T cell samples was several million reads. Assay: immunoSEQ multiplex PCR; the TCRdb copy retains only in-frame clones and omits some. The data show about 710,000 clones, about an eighth seen once. Study-wide results and caveats: In every one of the four CD4+ subsets, TCRB CDR3s were moderately but significantly shorter in Type 1 diabetes patients. cDNA sequencing could over-represent cells with high TCR expression.

V was cut by 4 bases and J by 0 bases, with 13 bases left in between. CDR1 is SNHLY, CDR2 FYNNEI, per germline. The CDR3 has 16 residues. J is TRBJ1-5 and V is TRBV2; no firm D call. The receptor's source is a man aged 18-30 years with type 1 diabetes. Sequencing used naive CD4+ T cells from blood. This chain's CDR3 is CASSGLGSHSNQPQHF. The CDR3, as DNA: TGTGCCAGCAGTGGATTAGGGTCACATAGCAATCAGCCCCAGCATTTT.